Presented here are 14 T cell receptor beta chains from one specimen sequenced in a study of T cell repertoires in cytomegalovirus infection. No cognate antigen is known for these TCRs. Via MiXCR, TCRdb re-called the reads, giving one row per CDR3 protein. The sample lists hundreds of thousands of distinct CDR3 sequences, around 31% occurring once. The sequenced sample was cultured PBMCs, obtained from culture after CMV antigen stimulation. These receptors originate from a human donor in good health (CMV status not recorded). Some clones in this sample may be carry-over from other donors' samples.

CDR3 DNA: TGTGCCAGTAGCCCCGGGACTAACCGCTACAATGAGCAGTTCTTC. It translates to CASSPGTNRYNEQFF. This chain joins TRBV19 and TRBJ2-1; 7 nucleotides align to TRBD2. Trimming removed 6 bases from V and 3 bases from J; junction bases left unmatched: 8. Germline CDR1 reads LNHDA; CDR2 reads SQIVND (reference sequence). CDR3 length: 15 amino acids.

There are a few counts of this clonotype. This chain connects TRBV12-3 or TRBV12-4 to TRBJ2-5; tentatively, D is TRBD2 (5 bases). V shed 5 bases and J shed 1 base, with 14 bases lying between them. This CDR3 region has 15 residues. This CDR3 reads CASSLTGGPQETQYF. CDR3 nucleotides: TGTGCCAGCAGTCTAACTGGCGGGCCCCAAGAGACCCAGTACTTC.

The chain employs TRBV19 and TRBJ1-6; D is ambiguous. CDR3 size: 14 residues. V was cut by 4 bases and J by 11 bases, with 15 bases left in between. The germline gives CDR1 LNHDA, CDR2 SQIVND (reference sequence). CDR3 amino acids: CASSSNWGDPPLHF. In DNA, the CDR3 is TGTGCCAGTAGTAGTAATTGGGGAGACCCACCCCTCCACTTT.

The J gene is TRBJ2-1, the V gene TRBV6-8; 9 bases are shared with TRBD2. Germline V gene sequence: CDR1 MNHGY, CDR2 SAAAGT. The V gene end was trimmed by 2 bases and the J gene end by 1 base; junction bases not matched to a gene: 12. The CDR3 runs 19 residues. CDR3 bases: TGTGCCAGCAGTTACGGGACTAGCTTCCCTTCGCGTTCCTACAATGAGCAGTTCTTC. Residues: CASSYGTSFPSRSYNEQFF.

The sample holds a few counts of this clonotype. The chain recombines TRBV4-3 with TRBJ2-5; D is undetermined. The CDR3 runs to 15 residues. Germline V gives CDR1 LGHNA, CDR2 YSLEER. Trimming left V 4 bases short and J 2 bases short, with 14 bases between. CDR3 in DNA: TGCGCCAGCAGCCTCATGAGACTGGCACAAGAGACCCAGTACTTC. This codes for CASSLMRLAQETQYF.

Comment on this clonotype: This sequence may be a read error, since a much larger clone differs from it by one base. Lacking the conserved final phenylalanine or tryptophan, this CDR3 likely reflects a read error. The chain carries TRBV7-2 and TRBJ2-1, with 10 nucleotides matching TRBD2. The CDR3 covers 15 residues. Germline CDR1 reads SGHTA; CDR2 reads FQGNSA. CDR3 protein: CASSLAGAGYNEQFY. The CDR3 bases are TGTGCCAGCAGCCTAGCGGGGGCCGGTTACAATGAGCAGTTCTAC.

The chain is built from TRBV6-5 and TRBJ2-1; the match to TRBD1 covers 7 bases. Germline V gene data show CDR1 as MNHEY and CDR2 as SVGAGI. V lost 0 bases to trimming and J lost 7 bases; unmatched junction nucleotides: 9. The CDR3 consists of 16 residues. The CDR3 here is CASSYSGQNPGNEQFF. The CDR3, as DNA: TGTGCCAGCAGTTACTCGGGACAGAACCCTGGAAATGAGCAGTTCTTC.

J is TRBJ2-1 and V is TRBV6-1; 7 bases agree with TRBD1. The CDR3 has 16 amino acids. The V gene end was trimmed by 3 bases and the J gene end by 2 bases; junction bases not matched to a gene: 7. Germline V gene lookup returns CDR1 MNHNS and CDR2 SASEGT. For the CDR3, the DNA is TGTGCCAGCAGTGACCTAGACAGGGTCCCCTACAATGAGCAGTTCTTC. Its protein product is CASSDLDRVPYNEQFF.

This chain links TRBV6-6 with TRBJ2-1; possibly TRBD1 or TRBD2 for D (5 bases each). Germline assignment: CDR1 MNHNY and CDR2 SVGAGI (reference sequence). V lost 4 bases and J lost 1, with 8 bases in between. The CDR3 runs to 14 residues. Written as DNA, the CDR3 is TGTGCCAGCAGTTCCTGGGGGTCCTACAATGAGCAGTTCTTC. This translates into CASSSWGSYNEQFF.

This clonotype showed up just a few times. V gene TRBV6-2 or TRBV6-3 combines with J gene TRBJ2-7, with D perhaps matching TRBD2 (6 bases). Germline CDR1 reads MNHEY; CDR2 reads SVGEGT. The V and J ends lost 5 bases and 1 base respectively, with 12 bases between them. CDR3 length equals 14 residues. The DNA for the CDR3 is TGTGCCAGCAGTCACCGGGGACTTTCCTACGAGCAGTACGTC. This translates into CASSHRGLSYEQYV.

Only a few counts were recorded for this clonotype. CDR3 in amino acids: CASSFRDLNGYTF. CDR3 DNA sequence: TGTGCCAGCAGCTTCAGGGATCTGAACGGCTACACCTTC. The chain carries TRBV7-2 and TRBJ1-2, with D perhaps TRBD1 (5 bases). The CDR3 has 13 amino acids. V was shortened by 3 bases and J by 8 bases, with 13 bases between the two germline ends. The germline CDR1 and CDR2 sequences are SGHTA and FQGNSA.

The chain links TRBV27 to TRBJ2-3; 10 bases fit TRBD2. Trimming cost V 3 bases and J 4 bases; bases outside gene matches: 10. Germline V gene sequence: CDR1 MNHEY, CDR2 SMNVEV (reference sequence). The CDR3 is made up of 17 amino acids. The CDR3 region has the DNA TGTGCCAGCAGTTTTTCAAGAACTAGCGGGAACCCAGATACGCAGTATTTT. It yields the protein CASSFSRTSGNPDTQYF.

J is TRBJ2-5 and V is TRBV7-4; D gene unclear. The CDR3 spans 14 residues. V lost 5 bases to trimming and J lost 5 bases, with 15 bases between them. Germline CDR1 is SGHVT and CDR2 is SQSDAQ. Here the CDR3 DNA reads TGTGCCAGCAGCCTCAACCAATTAGGGGAGACCCAGTACTTC. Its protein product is CASSLNQLGETQYF.

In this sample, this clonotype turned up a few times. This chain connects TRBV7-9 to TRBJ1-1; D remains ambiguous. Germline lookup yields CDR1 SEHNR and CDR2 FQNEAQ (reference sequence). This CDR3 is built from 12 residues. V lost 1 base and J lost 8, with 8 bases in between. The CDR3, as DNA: TGTGCCAGCAGCTTAGGACGCGAGGAAGCTTTCTTT. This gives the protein CASSLGREEAFF.